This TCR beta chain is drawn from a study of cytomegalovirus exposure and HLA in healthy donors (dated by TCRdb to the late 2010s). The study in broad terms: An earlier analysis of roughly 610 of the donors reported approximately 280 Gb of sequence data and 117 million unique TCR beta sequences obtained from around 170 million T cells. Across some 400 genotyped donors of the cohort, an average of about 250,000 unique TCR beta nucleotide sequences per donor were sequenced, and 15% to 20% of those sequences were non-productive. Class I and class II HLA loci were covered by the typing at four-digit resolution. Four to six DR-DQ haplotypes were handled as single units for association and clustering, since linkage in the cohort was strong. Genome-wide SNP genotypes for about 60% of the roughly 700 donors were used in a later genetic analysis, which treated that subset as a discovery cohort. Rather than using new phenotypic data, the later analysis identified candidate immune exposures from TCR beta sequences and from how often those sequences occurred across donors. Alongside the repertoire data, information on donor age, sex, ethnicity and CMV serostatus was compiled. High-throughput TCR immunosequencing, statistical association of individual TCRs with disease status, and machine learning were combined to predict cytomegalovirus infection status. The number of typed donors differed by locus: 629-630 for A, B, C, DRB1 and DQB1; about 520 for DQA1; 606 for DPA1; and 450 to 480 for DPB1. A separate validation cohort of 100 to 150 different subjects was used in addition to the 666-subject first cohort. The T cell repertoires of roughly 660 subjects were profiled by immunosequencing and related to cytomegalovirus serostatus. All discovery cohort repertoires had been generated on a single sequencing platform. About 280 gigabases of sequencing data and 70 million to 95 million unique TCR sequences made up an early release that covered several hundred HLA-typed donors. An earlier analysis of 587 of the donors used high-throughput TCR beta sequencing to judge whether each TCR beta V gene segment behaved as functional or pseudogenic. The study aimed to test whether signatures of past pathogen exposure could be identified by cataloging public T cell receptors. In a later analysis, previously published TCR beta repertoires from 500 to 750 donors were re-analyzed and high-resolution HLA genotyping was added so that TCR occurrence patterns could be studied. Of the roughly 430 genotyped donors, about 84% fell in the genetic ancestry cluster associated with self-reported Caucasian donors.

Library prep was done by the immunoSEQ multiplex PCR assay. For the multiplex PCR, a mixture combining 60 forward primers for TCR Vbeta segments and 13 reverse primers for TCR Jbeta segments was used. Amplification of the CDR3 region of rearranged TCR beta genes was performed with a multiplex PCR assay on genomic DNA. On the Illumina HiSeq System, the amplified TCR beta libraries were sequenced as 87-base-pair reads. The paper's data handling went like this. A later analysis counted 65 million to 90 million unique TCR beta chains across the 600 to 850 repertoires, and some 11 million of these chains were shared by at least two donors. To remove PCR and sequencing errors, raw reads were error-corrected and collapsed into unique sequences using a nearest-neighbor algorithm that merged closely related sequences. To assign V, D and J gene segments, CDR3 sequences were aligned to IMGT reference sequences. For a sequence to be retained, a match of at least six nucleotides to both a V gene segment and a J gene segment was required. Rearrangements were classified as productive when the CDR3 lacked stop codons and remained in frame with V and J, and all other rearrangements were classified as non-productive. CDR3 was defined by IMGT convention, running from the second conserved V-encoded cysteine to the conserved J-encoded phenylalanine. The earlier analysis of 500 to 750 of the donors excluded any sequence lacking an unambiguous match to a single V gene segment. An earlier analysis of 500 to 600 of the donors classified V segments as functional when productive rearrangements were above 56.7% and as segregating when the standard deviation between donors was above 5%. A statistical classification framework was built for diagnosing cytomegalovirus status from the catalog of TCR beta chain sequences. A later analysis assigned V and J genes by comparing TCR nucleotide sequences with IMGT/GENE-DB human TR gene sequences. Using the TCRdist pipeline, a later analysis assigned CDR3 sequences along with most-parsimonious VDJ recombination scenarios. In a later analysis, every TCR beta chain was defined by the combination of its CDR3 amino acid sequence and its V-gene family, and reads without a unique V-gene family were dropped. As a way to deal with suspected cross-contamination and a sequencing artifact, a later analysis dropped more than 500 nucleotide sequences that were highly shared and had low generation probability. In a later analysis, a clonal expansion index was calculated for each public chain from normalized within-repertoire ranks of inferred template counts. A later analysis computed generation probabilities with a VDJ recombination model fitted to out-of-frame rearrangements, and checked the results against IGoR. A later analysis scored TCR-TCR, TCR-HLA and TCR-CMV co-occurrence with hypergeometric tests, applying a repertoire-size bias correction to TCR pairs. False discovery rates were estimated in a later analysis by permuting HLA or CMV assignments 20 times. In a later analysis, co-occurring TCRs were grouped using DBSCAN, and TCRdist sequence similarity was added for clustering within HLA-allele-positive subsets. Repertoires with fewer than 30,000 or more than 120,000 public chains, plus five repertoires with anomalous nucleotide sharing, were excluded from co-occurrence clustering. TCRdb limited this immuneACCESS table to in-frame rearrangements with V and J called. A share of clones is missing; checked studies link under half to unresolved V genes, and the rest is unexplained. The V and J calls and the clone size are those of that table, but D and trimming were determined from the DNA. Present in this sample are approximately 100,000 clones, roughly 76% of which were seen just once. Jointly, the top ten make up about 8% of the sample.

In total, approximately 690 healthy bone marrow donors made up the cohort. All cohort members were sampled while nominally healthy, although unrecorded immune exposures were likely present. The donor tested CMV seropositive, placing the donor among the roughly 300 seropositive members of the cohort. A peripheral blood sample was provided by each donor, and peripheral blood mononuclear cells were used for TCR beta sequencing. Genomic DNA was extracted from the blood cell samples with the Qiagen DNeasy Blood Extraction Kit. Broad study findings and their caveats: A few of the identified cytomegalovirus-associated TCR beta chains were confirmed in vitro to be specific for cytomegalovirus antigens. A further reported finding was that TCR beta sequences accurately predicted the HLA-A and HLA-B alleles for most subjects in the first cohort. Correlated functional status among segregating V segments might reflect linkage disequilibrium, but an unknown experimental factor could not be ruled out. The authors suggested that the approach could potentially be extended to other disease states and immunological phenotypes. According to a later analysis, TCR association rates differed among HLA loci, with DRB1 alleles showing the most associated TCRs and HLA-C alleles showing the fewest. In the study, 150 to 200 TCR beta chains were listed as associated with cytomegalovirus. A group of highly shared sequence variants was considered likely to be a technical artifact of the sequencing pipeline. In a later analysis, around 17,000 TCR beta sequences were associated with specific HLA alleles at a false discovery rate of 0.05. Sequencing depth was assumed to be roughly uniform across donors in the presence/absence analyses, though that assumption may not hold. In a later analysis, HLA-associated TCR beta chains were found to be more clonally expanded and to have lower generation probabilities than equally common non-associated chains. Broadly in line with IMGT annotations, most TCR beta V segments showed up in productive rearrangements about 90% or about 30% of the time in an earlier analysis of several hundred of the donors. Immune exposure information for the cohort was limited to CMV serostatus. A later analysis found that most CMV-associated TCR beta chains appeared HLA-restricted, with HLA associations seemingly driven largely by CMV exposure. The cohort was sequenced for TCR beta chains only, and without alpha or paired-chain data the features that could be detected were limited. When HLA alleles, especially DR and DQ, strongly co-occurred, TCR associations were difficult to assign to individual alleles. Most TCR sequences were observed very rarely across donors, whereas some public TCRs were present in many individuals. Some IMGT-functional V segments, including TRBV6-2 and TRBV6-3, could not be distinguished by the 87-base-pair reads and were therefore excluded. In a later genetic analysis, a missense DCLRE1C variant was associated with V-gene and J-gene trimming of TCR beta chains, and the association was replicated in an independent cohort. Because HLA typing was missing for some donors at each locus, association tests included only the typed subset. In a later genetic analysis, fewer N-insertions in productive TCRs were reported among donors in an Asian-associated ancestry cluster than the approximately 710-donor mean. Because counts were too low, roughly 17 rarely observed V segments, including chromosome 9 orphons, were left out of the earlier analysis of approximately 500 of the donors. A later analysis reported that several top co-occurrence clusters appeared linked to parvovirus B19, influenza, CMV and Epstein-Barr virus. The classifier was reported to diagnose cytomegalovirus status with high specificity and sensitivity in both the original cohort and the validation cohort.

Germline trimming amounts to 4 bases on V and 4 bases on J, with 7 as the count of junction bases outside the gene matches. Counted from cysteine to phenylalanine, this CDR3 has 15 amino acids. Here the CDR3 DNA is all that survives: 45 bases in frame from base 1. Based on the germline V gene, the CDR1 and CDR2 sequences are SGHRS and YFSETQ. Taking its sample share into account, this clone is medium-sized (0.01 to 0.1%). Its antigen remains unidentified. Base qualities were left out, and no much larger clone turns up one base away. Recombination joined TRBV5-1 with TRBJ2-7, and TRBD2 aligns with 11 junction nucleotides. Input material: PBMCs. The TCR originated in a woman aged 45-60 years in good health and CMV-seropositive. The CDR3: CASSTRTSGPYEQYF. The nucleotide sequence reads TGCGCCAGCAGCACCCGGACTAGCGGGCCTTACGAGCAGTACTTC.